This passage covers 8 T cell receptor beta chains from one sample sequenced in a study of graft-versus-host responses after intestinal transplantation. Sequencing used immunoSEQ multiplex PCR; TCRdb keeps in-frame clones, though not all of them. Among about 97,000 clones listed, approximately 92% were seen once. The specimen comprised PBMCs, sampled around 68 weeks after intestinal transplant. The receptors shown here come from a human patient who received an intestinal transplant, so some T cells may come from the graft donor.

The chain uses TRBV5-4 and TRBJ1-2; D not resolved. Trimming shortened V by 4 bases and J by 8 bases, and 15 bases separated the two germline ends. The germline V gene encodes CDR1 SGHNT and CDR2 YYREEE (reference sequence). The CDR3 extends over 13 amino acids. The CDR3 sequence: CASSLDTMGGYTF. CDR3 bases: TGTGCCAGCAGCCTCGACACCATGGGGGGCTACACCTTC.

This clone was counted a few times. The chain employs TRBV15 and TRBJ2-3; D is tentatively TRBD1 or TRBD2 (5 bases each). V shed 1 base and J shed 3 bases, with 14 bases lying between them. CDR1 is LNHNV, CDR2 YYDKDF, per germline (reference sequence). CDR3 length equals 16 residues. The CDR3, as DNA: TGTGCCACCAGCAGAGCGGGACCGATGTTAACAGATACGCAGTATTTT. Translation: CATSRAGPMLTDTQYF.

This chain uses TRBV18 with TRBJ1-2, with D maybe TRBD1 (6 bases). Germline CDR1 is KGHSH and CDR2 is LQKENI. V dropped 1 base and J dropped 4 bases, with 13 bases sitting between them. This CDR3 spans 15 amino acids. CDR3 DNA sequence: TGTGCCAGCTCACCACTCTCGGGGGCCGGCTATGGCTACACCTTC. This codes for CASSPLSGAGYGYTF.

This clone was counted once. V and J are TRBV5-1 and TRBJ2-3; D remains unclear. CDR1 and CDR2 (germline): SGHRS, YFSETQ. The CDR3 is 15 amino acids. V was shortened by 0 bases and J by 0 bases, with 8 bases between the two germline ends. The CDR3 DNA reads as TGCGCCAGCAGCTTGGACACACCTAGCACAGATACGCAGTATTTT. Translating it yields CASSLDTPSTDTQYF. Combining the CDR3 with reference TRBV5-1 and TRBJ2-3 gives the whole variable domain KAGVTQTPRYLIKTRGQQVTLSCSPISGHRSVSWYQQTPGQGLQFLFEYFSETQRNKGNFPGRFSGRQFSNSRSEMNVSTLELGDSALYLCASSLDTPSTDTQYFGPGTRLTVL.

The chain carries TRBV9 and TRBJ2-5; 7 nucleotides agree with TRBD1. CDR1 is SGDLS, CDR2 YYNGEE, per germline. The V segment lost 0 bases and the J segment 4 bases; nucleotides outside the gene matches: 3. The CDR3 runs to 14 residues. The CDR3 region is CASSVGGQIETQYF. CDR3 nucleotides: TGTGCCAGCAGCGTAGGGGGACAGATAGAGACCCAGTACTTC.

The CDR3 loop is CATERGEETQYF. The CDR3 DNA sequence: TGTGCCACTGAGAGGGGGGAAGAGACCCAGTACTTC. The chain combines TRBV2 with TRBJ2-5; TRBD1 or TRBD2 may be the D gene (6 bases each). The length of the CDR3 is 12 residues. Germline V gene sequence: CDR1 SNHLY, CDR2 FYNNEI. V lost 10 bases, J lost 3 bases, and 12 bases lay in between. Based on the CDR3 plus reference TRBV2 and TRBJ2-5, the full variable domain is EPEVTQTPSHQVTQMGQEVILRCVPISNHLYFYWYRQILGQKVEFLVSFYNNEISEKSEIFDDQFSVERPDGSNFTLKIRSTKLEDSAMYFCATERGEETQYFGPGTRLLVL.

The rearrangement links TRBV19 to TRBJ1-2; D is possibly TRBD1 (5 bases). The V end was cut by 6 bases, the J end by 5 bases, with 10 bases between. Germline lookup yields CDR1 LNHDA and CDR2 SQIVND (reference sequence). The CDR3 consists of 12 residues. The CDR3 DNA is TGTGCCAGTAGGTCGGGGCTTTATGGCTACACCTTC. Translating it yields CASRSGLYGYTF.

This chain joins TRBV5-1 and TRBJ2-1; 9 bases line up with TRBD2. V gave up 5 bases and J gave up 1 base; unmatched junction bases: 4. The CDR3 consists of 15 residues. CDR1 SGHRS and CDR2 YFSETQ come from the germline V gene. This chain's CDR3 is CASRGTSGSYNEQFF. The DNA for the CDR3 is TGCGCCAGCAGGGGAACTAGCGGGTCCTACAATGAGCAGTTCTTC. Together with reference TRBV5-1 and TRBJ2-1, the CDR3 gives the full variable domain: KAGVTQTPRYLIKTRGQQVTLSCSPISGHRSVSWYQQTPGQGLQFLFEYFSETQRNKGNFPGRFSGRQFSNSRSEMNVSTLELGDSALYLCASRGTSGSYNEQFFGPGTRLTVL.